This T cell receptor (beta chain) was retrieved from a study of CD8 T cells in Susac syndrome. In the study overall: Sequenced Susac syndrome patients included more than five with clinically active disease and fewer than 10 in remission. Study outcomes and limitations: As the study acknowledged, the number of individuals in its TCR sequencing and HLA analysis was relatively small. Susac syndrome CD4+ T cell repertoires showed no clonal expansion.

Germline lookup yields CDR1 LGHDT and CDR2 YNNKEL (reference sequence). V was shortened by 1 base and J by 1 base, with 7 bases between the two germline ends. The CDR3 length is 14 residues. Worth noting for this clonotype: The antigen remains undetermined.

With random hexamers, reverse transcription was performed on about 0.5 to 1 ug of RNA. An immunoSEQ multiplex PCR generated amplified TCR beta CDR3 products spanning 54 Vbeta and 13 Jbeta. TCRdb reanalysed the immunoSEQ multiplex PCR reads using MiXCR and keeps one entry per CDR3 protein. The profile shows 210,000 or so distinct CDR3 sequences, approximately 94% of them singletons. The V gene is TRBV3-1, the J gene TRBJ2-5; D is unresolved. Sequenced input: CD4+ T cells from PBMCs. This sequence originates from a human donor with Susac syndrome. The CDR3 nucleotides are TGTGCCAGCAGCCAAGGGGCAATCCAAGAGACCCAGTACTTC. Protein product: CASSQGAIQETQYF.